The subject of this entry is one TCR beta chain. What it binds is not known. PCR was performed a second time for 7 to 11 cycles using a sample-barcoded 5' primer and a J-beta primer mix. TCRdb fed the 5' RACE reads into MiXCR, producing one record per CDR3 protein. Among roughly 930,000 distinct CDR3 sequences listed, under 50% were seen once. The data belong to a study of blood T cells in healthy people across ages. There are 13 residues in the CDR3. Trimming took off 7 bases at V and 1 base at J, with 10 bases between the two ends. The V gene's germline CDR1 is MNHEY and CDR2 SVGEGT. Regarding the study as a whole: Across samples, TCR beta diversity tracked strongly with naive T cell percentage. Compared with aged donors, long-lived donors showed fewer expanded clones, suggesting selection.

Input material: blood. This TCR came from a young man in good health. This chain connects TRBV6-2 or TRBV6-3 to TRBJ2-5; possible D gene TRBD2, 5 bases. CDR3 sequence (DNA): TGTGCCAGCATACCCGCGGGCCAAGAGACCCAGTACTTC. It yields the protein CASIPAGQETQYF.